The 2 T cell receptor beta chains presented below share a single source sample, sequenced in a study of HIV-infected children after antiretroviral therapy interruption. A 3' RACE protocol on RNA, with unique molecular identifiers, produced the TCR library. TCRdb fed the 3' RACE reads into MiXCR, producing one record per CDR3 protein. The sample shows roughly 3,700 distinct CDR3 sequences, about 5% of them seen only once. Indicated treatment: PENTA 11 planned treatment interruption arm or continuous ART arm. Sequences were derived from CD45RO+ CD8+ T cells from PBMCs, pooled from several time points, sampled from a donor given antiretroviral therapy, either interrupted or continuous. Subset denoted: memory CD8+ CD45RO+ CD45RA- T cells. All receptors come from a pool of human donors with HIV.

There are many counts of this clonotype. The V and J genes are TRBV7-8 and TRBJ2-7; the D is unclear. Germline values: CDR1 SGHVS, CDR2 FQNEAQ. The CDR3 contains 12 residues. V was shortened by 5 bases and J by 3 bases, with 8 bases between the two germline ends. DNA of the CDR3: TGTGCCAGCAGCCCCACCGACTACGAGCAGTACTTC. Residues: CASSPTDYEQYF.

By sample share, this clonotype is large. The V gene is TRBV2, the J gene TRBJ2-3; perhaps TRBD2 as D (5 bases). The CDR3 sequence is 17 residues long. CDR1 is SNHLY, CDR2 FYNNEI, per germline. V dropped 2 bases and J dropped 0 bases, with 15 bases sitting between them. The CDR3 DNA reads as TGTGCCAGCAGTGAATCCCCTTACGGGGTGAGCACAGATACGCAGTATTTT. This codes for CASSESPYGVSTDTQYF.